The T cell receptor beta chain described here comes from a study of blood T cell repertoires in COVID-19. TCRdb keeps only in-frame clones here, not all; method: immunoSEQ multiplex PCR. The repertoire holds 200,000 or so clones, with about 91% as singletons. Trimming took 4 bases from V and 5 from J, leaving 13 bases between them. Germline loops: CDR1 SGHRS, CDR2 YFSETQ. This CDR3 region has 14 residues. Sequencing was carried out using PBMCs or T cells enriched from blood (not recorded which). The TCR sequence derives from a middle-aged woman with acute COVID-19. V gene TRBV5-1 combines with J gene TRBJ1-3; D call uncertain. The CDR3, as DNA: TGCGCCAGCAGCCCCGGGTACGAGAGAAACACCATATATTTT. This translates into CASSPGYERNTIYF.